This T cell receptor (beta chain) was sequenced during a study of cytomegalovirus exposure and HLA in healthy donors. Germline V CDR1 and CDR2: SGHTA, FQGNSA. The CDR3 is made up of 14 amino acids. The V end lost 5 bases, the J end lost 2 bases, and 13 bases lay between the germline ends. A multiplex PCR was run with 60 Vbeta primers and 13 Jbeta primers. TCRdb's copy holds only in-frame clones and misses some; the assay was immunoSEQ multiplex PCR. The sample has around 160,000 clones, approximately 80% seen once; the top ten hold roughly 2.6%. This rearrangement joins TRBV7-2 to TRBJ2-7; a possible D gene is TRBD1 (6 bases). The sequenced sample consisted of PBMCs. The source of this sequence is a woman aged 40 to 50 in good health and CMV-seropositive. CDR3 amino acids: CASSRDRTAYEQYF. The CDR3 DNA is TGTGCCAGCAGCAGAGACAGGACCGCCTACGAGCAGTACTTC.